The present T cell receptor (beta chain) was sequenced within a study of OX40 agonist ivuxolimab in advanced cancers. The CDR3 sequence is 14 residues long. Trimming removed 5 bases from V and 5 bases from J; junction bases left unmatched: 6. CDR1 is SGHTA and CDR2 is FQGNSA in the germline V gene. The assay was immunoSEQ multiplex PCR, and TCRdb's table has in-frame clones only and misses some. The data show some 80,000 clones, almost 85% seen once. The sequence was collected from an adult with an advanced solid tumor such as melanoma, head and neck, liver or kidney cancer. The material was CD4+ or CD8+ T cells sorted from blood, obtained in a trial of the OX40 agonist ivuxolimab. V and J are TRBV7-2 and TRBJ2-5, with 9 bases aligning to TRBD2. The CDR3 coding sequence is TGTGCCAGCAGCCCCGGCGGGGGGGCGGAGACCCAGTACTTC. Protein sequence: CASSPGGGAETQYF.